Listed below are T cell receptor beta chains from one sample, sequenced in a study of OX40 agonist ivuxolimab in advanced cancers. The data were produced by immunoSEQ multiplex PCR, yet TCRdb's version contains in-frame clones alone and is incomplete. The data show about 66,000 clones, 86% seen once. Sequences were derived from CD4+ or CD8+ T cells sorted from blood, sampled in a trial of the OX40 agonist ivuxolimab. Receptors were obtained from an adult with an advanced solid tumor such as melanoma, head and neck, liver or kidney cancer. Each CDR3 is given without its conserved first and last residue. Each record gives: CDR3 protein, clone size, V gene. The size field is filled for only some rows; it gives once, few, many or a size class.

CDR3 protein: ASRMTETEQY
clone size: -
V gene: TRBV6-5

CDR3 protein: ASSQPDSNYGYT
clone size: -
V gene: TRBV4-2

CDR3 protein: AVSDGRANTGELF
clone size: -
V gene: TRBV10-3

CDR3 protein: ASSSGSTEAF
clone size: once
V gene: TRBV5-4

CDR3 protein: ASSLKGHQPQH
clone size: -
V gene: TRBV7-8

CDR3 protein: SVLQDDSNQPQH
clone size: -
V gene: TRBV29-1

CDR3 protein: ASARSGQYTGELF
clone size: once
V gene: TRBV27

CDR3 protein: ASSGGANVLT
clone size: -
V gene: TRBV10-2

CDR3 protein: ASSFLWGRGDEQY
clone size: few
V gene: TRBV7-9

CDR3 protein: ASGTPLH
clone size: few
V gene: TRBV6-5

CDR3 protein: ASSAGLAGGTQY
clone size: -
V gene: TRBV2

CDR3 protein: ASTPQAGNTEAF
clone size: -
V gene: TRBV4-2

CDR3 protein: ASSLQTGGMGGELF
clone size: -
V gene: TRBV5-4

CDR3 protein: ASTPSGTITEAF
clone size: -
V gene: TRBV28

CDR3 protein: ASSRDSYNSPLH
clone size: -
V gene: TRBV6-4

CDR3 protein: ASSLGLGAYNSPLH
clone size: -
V gene: TRBV7-9

CDR3 protein: ASSPKPDSQEKLF
clone size: -
V gene: TRBV18

CDR3 protein: ASSLLAGTGTVHEQF
clone size: -
V gene: TRBV7-3

CDR3 protein: ASSSPLRGLDYGYT
clone size: -
V gene: TRBV7-9

CDR3 protein: ASSVGTGGYYGYT
clone size: -
V gene: TRBV9

CDR3 protein: ASSPGGQTDTQY
clone size: -
V gene: TRBV5-1

CDR3 protein: ASSGTGADTQY
clone size: -
V gene: TRBV6-5

CDR3 protein: ASSALTTGAYEQY
clone size: -
V gene: TRBV18

CDR3 protein: ASSFGQGGYEQY
clone size: -
V gene: TRBV19

CDR3 protein: ASGSGTGVNYGYT
clone size: few
V gene: TRBV12-5

CDR3 protein: ASSLTGGEKLF
clone size: -
V gene: TRBV18

CDR3 protein: ASRGTSHLGGYT
clone size: -
V gene: TRBV6-1

CDR3 protein: AIRADNEQF
clone size: once
V gene: TRBV10-3

CDR3 protein: ASKEAMGNQPQH
clone size: -
V gene: TRBV6-5

CDR3 protein: ASSNEDRVYYGYT
clone size: few
V gene: TRBV5-6

CDR3 protein: ASSFGTPQGNEQF
clone size: -
V gene: TRBV18

CDR3 protein: ASSLGSTRAYEQY
clone size: -
V gene: TRBV11-2

CDR3 protein: ASSPSGGPTGELF
clone size: -
V gene: TRBV5-1

CDR3 protein: AVRRLWNTGELF
clone size: -
V gene: TRBV7-9